This entry lists 19 T cell receptor beta chains sequenced from one sample in a study of T-cell reconstitution after alpha-beta-depleted transplantation in children. TCRbeta library construction was performed incorporating unique molecular identifiers. TCRdb used MiXCR to reprocess the PCR reads, holding one entry per CDR3 protein. Of over 200,000 distinct CDR3 sequences in the sample, roughly a tenth were seen once. Specimen: PBMCs, collected before TCRalphabeta/CD19-depleted stem cell transplant. All receptors come from a child under two years old with acute myeloid leukemia, due to receive a stem cell transplant.

The sample holds a few counts of this clonotype. A read error may produce the germline difference seen at one junction end. The chain has TRBV6-5 and TRBJ2-2; 14 bases map to TRBD2. Germline V gene data show CDR1 as MNHEY and CDR2 as SVGAGI. The CDR3 sequence is 18 residues long. CDR3 in amino acids: CASSHSRATSGRVGELFF. The CDR3 DNA reads as TGTGCCAGCAGTCACTCGAGAGCGACTAGCGGGAGGGTCGGGGAGCTGTTTTTT.

At least ten counts were recorded for this clonotype. The V call is TRBV28, the J call TRBJ2-3; D call uncertain. V lost 5 bases, J lost 4 bases, and 4 bases lay in between. This CDR3 comprises 11 residues. Germline V gives CDR1 MDHEN, CDR2 SYDVKM. In DNA, the CDR3 is TGTGCCAGCAGTCAACCAGATACGCAGTATTTT. It encodes CASSQPDTQYF. The full variable domain, in which reference TRBV28 and TRBJ2-3 provide the parts outside the CDR3, is DVKVTQSSRYLVKRTGEKVFLECVQDMDHENMFWYRQDPGLGLRLIYFSYDVKMKEKGDIPEGYSVSREKKERFSLILESASTNQTSMYLCASSQPDTQYFGPGTRLTVL.

This chain connects TRBV30 to TRBJ2-2; D perhaps matches TRBD2 (6 bases). Germline V gene data show CDR1 as GTSNPN and CDR2 as SVGIG (reference sequence). With 3 bases removed from V and 3 bases from J, the gap between germline ends came to 14 bases. The CDR3 runs 15 residues. The CDR3 coding sequence is TGTGCCTGGAGCCAACGGGAGAAAGACACCGGGGAGCTGTTTTTT. Protein product: CAWSQREKDTGELFF.

This clonotype was counted a few times. The J gene is TRBJ1-2, the V gene TRBV5-1; D is ambiguous. The germline V gene has CDR1 SGHRS and CDR2 YFSETQ. The CDR3 loop spans 13 amino acids. V was pared by 4 bases and J by 8 bases, with 15 bases between. The chain's CDR3 is CASSAGSIQGYTF. The DNA of the CDR3 is TGCGCCAGCAGCGCCGGTAGTATTCAAGGCTACACCTTC.

This clonotype was detected a few times. The chain links TRBV4-1 to TRBJ2-7; D possibly corresponds to TRBD1 (5 bases). Trimming took off 1 base at V and 3 bases at J, with 10 bases between the two ends. The CDR3 length is 14 residues. Looked up from germline, CDR1 is MGHRA and CDR2 is YSYEKL. As DNA, the CDR3 is TGCGCCAGCAGCCAAGGACCAGGGCACTACGAGCAGTACTTC. It translates to CASSQGPGHYEQYF.

This clonotype was detected ten times or more. This CDR3 reads CASSYYEKLFF. The CDR3 nucleotides are TGTGCCAGCAGTTACTATGAAAAACTGTTTTTT. The chain uses TRBV6-2 or TRBV6-3 and TRBJ1-4; D remains unclear. CDR3 size: 11 residues. Germline CDR1 is MNHEY and CDR2 is SVGEGT. V dropped 1 base and J dropped 6 bases, with 0 bases sitting between them.

This clonotype was observed once. A much larger clone differs from this one at a single base, so this may be a read error. The CDR3 carries no conserved terminal phenylalanine or tryptophan, so it likely arises from a read error. The CDR3 DNA reads as TGTGCCAGCAGGGAAAACCTCGGCCCCTACGAGCAGTACATC. Amino acid sequence: CASRENLGPYEQYI. The chain employs TRBV12-3 or TRBV12-4 and TRBJ2-7; unclear D gene. V lost 6 bases and J 2 bases, leaving 14 bases between the germline ends. This CDR3 is built from 14 residues.

This clonotype has at least ten counts. The chain uses TRBV6-1 and TRBJ2-3; the match to TRBD2 covers 11 bases. Germline assignment: CDR1 MNHNS and CDR2 SASEGT. V lost 6 bases and J lost 4; bases outside the gene matches: 0. The CDR3 consists of 13 residues. In DNA, the CDR3 is TGTGCCAGCAGACTAGCGGGAGCAGATACGCAGTATTTT. It yields the protein CASRLAGADTQYF.

This clonotype was recorded many times. The rearrangement links TRBV6-5 to TRBJ2-5; D tentatively fits TRBD1 or TRBD2 (5 bases each). The CDR3 covers 16 residues. Trimming pared 0 bases from V and 5 bases from J, leaving 16 bases between. Germline CDR1 is MNHEY and CDR2 is SVGAGI. CDR3 nucleotide sequence: TGTGCCAGCAGTTACTCCCCGGGTCAAGGGGAGGAGACCCAGTACTTC. This gives the protein CASSYSPGQGEETQYF.

This clonotype occurred many times. This chain joins TRBV20-1 and TRBJ1-6; D is uncertain. This CDR3 is 12 amino acids long. CDR1 is DFQATT, CDR2 SNEGSKA, per germline (reference sequence). V lost 6 bases and J lost 8, with 11 bases in between. CDR3 nucleotides: TGCAGTGCCATCCAAGGAGATTCACCCCTCCACTTT. Translation: CSAIQGDSPLHF.

At least ten counts were recorded for this clonotype. The V and J genes are TRBV6-1 and TRBJ2-7, with 9 positions matching TRBD1. The CDR3 runs to 13 residues. Trimming took 6 bases from V and 8 from J; bases not matched to a gene: 8. Germline V lookup: CDR1 MNHNS, CDR2 SASEGT. For the CDR3, the DNA is TGTGCCAGCAGGAAGGGACAGGGTTTGAAGCAGTACTTC. It specifies CASRKGQGLKQYF.

In the case of this clonotype: With a much larger clone just one base away, this may be a read error. The chain combines TRBV7-2 with TRBJ1-2; TRBD1 matches at 8 bases. The length of the CDR3 is 15 residues. With V trimmed by 4 bases and J by 10 bases, 14 bases remained unmatched. Germline-derived CDR1 and CDR2 are SGHTA and FQGNSA. CDR3 bases: TGTGCCAGCAGCTCGGACAGGGCGATAGTTGGTGACTACACCTTC. It yields the protein CASSSDRAIVGDYTF. Variable domain in full (rest from reference TRBV7-2 and TRBJ1-2): GAGVSQSPSNKVTEKGKDVELRCDPISGHTALYWYRQSLGQGLEFLIYFQGNSAPDKSGLPSDRFSAERTGGSVSTLTIQRTQQEDSAVYLCASSSDRAIVGDYTFGSGTRLTVV.

The sample holds many counts of this clonotype. V gene TRBV14 combines with J gene TRBJ2-3; possibly TRBD2 for D (6 bases). Germline V lookup: CDR1 SGHDN, CDR2 FVKESK. Trimming took off 4 bases at V and 3 bases at J, with 8 bases between the two ends. The CDR3 runs to 13 residues. For the CDR3, the DNA is TGTGCCAGCAGCCGCGGGGCGACAGATACGCAGTATTTT. It yields the protein CASSRGATDTQYF.

This clonotype was counted a few times. The CDR3 is CASSSYRDNYGYTF. Written as DNA, the CDR3 is TGTGCCAGCAGTTCCTACAGGGATAACTATGGCTACACCTTC. This rearrangement joins TRBV7-2 to TRBJ1-2; possibly TRBD1 for D (6 bases). Trimming left V 6 bases short and J 1 base short, with 12 bases between. From germline, CDR1 is SGHTA and CDR2 FQGNSA. The CDR3 runs 14 residues.

This clonotype appeared many times. The chain is built from TRBV3-1 and TRBJ2-2; D not resolved. This CDR3 is built from 12 residues. V was trimmed by 1 base and J by 6 bases, leaving 3 bases between them. Germline CDR1 and CDR2: LGHDT and YNNKEL (reference sequence). The CDR3 loop reads CASSQVPGELFF. Here the CDR3 DNA reads TGTGCCAGCAGCCAAGTCCCCGGGGAGCTGTTTTTT.

Details on this clonotype: A much larger clone differs from this one at a single base, so this may be a read error. The chain employs TRBV20-1 and TRBJ1-5; the match to TRBD1 covers 9 bases. V lost 0 bases to trimming and J lost 7 bases; unmatched junction nucleotides: 16. The CDR3 is 18 amino acids. CDR1 and CDR2 (germline): DFQATT, SNEGSKA (reference sequence). CDR3 sequence (DNA): TGCAGTGCTAGAGATCGAGGACAGGGGTCGAATTACAAACAGCCCCAGCATTTT. This encodes CSARDRGQGSNYKQPQHF.

This clonotype was recorded at least ten times. This chain connects TRBV7-9 to TRBJ1-1; D is uncertain. Germline lookup yields CDR1 SEHNR and CDR2 FQNEAQ (reference sequence). The CDR3 has 14 amino acids. V lost 1 base to trimming and J lost 6 bases, with 12 bases between them. As DNA, the CDR3 is TGTGCCAGCAGCTTAGATCAGCTAGTTCCTGAAGCTTTCTTT. This gives the protein CASSLDQLVPEAFF. The variable domain in full, completed from reference TRBV7-9 and TRBJ1-1, reads DTGVSQNPRHKITKRGQNVTFRCDPISEHNRLYWYRQTLGQGPEFLTYFQNEAQLEKSRLLSDRFSAERPKGSFSTLEIQRTEQGDSAMYLCASSLDQLVPEAFFGQGTRLTVV.

The table lists this clonotype with many counts. The J gene is TRBJ2-5, the V gene TRBV5-1; D is uncertain. Germline V gene sequence: CDR1 SGHRS, CDR2 YFSETQ. The CDR3 consists of 13 residues. Trimming left V 0 bases short and J 5 bases short, with 8 bases between. CDR3 sequence reads: CASSLEGVETQYF. The DNA of the CDR3 is TGCGCCAGCAGCTTGGAAGGTGTGGAGACCCAGTACTTC.

This clonotype was found many times. The chain has TRBV27 and TRBJ2-1; D may correspond to TRBD1 or TRBD2 (5 bases each). The V and J ends lost 5 bases and 10 bases respectively, with 12 bases between them. This CDR3 has 12 residues. CDR1 is MNHEY and CDR2 is SMNVEV in the germline V gene (reference sequence). The CDR3 DNA follows: TGTGCCAGCAGTGGGACCTCAAGAGAGCAGTTCTTC. It encodes CASSGTSREQFF.